The present TCR beta chain was sequenced within a study of cytomegalovirus exposure and HLA in healthy donors. About this clone itself: Its antigen is not identified.

PCR primers comprised 60 Vbeta and 13 Jbeta primers. Clones were sequenced by immunoSEQ multiplex PCR, and TCRdb holds only the in-frame ones, with some missing. The sample has 100,000 or so clones, over 70% seen once. Study results and caveats: Among CMV-associated TCR beta chains, most appeared HLA-restricted in a later analysis.

The CDR3 length is 17 residues. The V end was cut by 3 bases, the J end by 6 bases, with 20 bases between. The germline V gene encodes CDR1 MGHRA and CDR2 YSYEKL. The V and J genes are TRBV4-1 and TRBJ1-4; D possibly corresponds to TRBD1 (5 bases). The sample comprised PBMCs. This TCR derives from a male donor in good health and CMV-seronegative. Here the CDR3 reads CASSQLPPGVGDEKLFF. DNA of the CDR3: TGCGCCAGCAGCCAGCTCCCTCCGGGGGTAGGTGATGAAAAACTGTTTTTT.